This TCR beta chain was sequenced for a study of cytomegalovirus exposure and HLA in healthy donors. Study-level findings and limits: It was reported in a later analysis that an Asian-associated ancestry cluster showed fewer N-insertions than the approximately 670-donor mean. In a later analysis, TCR beta V- and J-gene trimming showed a link to a missense DCLRE1C variant. TCR beta sequences reportedly predicted the HLA-A and HLA-B alleles of most subjects accurately. Roughly uniform sequencing depth across donors was assumed, possibly incorrectly.

PCR amplification relied on 60 Vbeta primers (plus 13 Jbeta primers). This table comes from immunoSEQ multiplex PCR, and its TCRdb copy is limited to in-frame clones, with some not included. The sample includes nearly 200,000 clones, over 65% seen only once; the top ten take roughly 0.095%. CDR3 length: 14 residues. Germline V gene lookup returns CDR1 MNHEY and CDR2 SVGAGI. After removal of 8 bases from V and 8 bases from J, the junction contained 10 bases not matched to a gene. Details on this clone: Its antigen is unidentified.

The receptor was derived from a boy aged 2-15 years in good health and CMV-seronegative. Specimen: PBMCs. The chain employs TRBV6-5 and TRBJ2-1; 9 positions match TRBD2. In nucleotides, the CDR3 is TGTGCCAGCGGAGGCGGGGGGGCCTCGGATGAGCAGTTCTTC. It translates to CASGGGGASDEQFF.